This section outlines one T cell receptor beta chain sequence together with its context. Its antigen remains unidentified. The data were produced by immunoSEQ multiplex PCR, yet TCRdb's version contains in-frame clones alone and is incomplete. The table has around 130,000 clones, around 90% seen once. The germline gives CDR1 MNHEY, CDR2 SMNVEV (reference sequence). The CDR3 contains 16 residues. V was clipped by 5 bases and J by 4 bases, with 20 bases between them. These data originate in a study of T cell responses to AZD1222 COVID-19 vaccine. Findings and limits, study-wide: The donor cohort was predominantly white British with a female majority, and clonal diversity may have been underestimated.

This chain connects TRBV27 to TRBJ1-2; tentative D call: TRBD1 (6 bases). The sequencing used peripheral blood, collected 28 days after the second AZD1222 dose. The clonotype was recovered from an adult who received the AZD1222 COVID-19 vaccine. This CDR3 reads CASSLHGDTRTYGYTF. CDR3 bases: TGTGCCAGCAGTCTCCACGGGGACACCCGGACCTATGGCTACACCTTC.